This T cell receptor (beta chain) is drawn from a study of beta chain features in type 1 diabetes. Points from the study as a whole: Lower insertion and higher deletion counts appeared at VDJ junctions in type 1 diabetes patients. Relative to healthy donors, patients appeared to have naive, central memory and Treg TCRB repertoires that were more similar. In all four CD4+ subsets, TCRB CDR3 length was significantly, moderately reduced in type 1 diabetes.

TCRB transcripts that were expressed got sequenced, as all of the isolated RNA had been reverse transcribed. TCRdb's copy holds only in-frame clones and misses some; the assay was immunoSEQ multiplex PCR. The repertoire includes about 150,000 clones, less than 15% of them detected once, and roughly 1.4% sits in the top ten. This CDR3 contains 15 residues. V gave up 7 bases and J gave up 0 bases, with 16 bases separating them. Germline CDR1 and CDR2: MNHNS and SASEGT. CD4+ cells of the naive, central memory, regulatory and stem cell-like memory types were sorted via CD45RO/CCR7/CD25/CD127/CD95/CD27. Comments on this clone: What it recognizes is unknown.

The TCR was taken from a man aged 18 to 30 with type 1 diabetes. The sequenced sample consisted of central memory CD4+ T cells from blood. V gene TRBV6-1 combines with J gene TRBJ2-7, with D tentatively TRBD1 (6 bases). The chain's CDR3 is CASNPTGYNSYEQYF. DNA of the CDR3: TGTGCCAGCAACCCCACAGGGTATAACTCCTACGAGCAGTACTTC.